Included here is one T cell receptor (beta chain) sequence, with context. The data are from a study of T-cell memory formation after mild COVID-19. MiXCR was run by TCRdb on the 5' RACE reads, yielding one entry per CDR3 protein. The table includes roughly 560,000 distinct CDR3 sequences, about a fifth detected once. The V segment lost 1 base and the J segment 5 bases; nucleotides outside the gene matches: 10. Germline lookup yields CDR1 LNHNV and CDR2 YYDKDF (reference sequence). CDR3 length: 17 residues. Sequenced sample: PBMCs or a T cell subset sorted from them (not recorded which). The chain recombines TRBV15 with TRBJ1-1; 10 bases map to TRBD1. The sequence was obtained from an adult woman who had mild COVID-19 (a few samples of this study predate the infection). Cell type and time point are not known. The CDR3 DNA follows: TGTGCCACCAGCAGAGGCCCGAGGGACAGGGGTGAAACTGAAGCTTTCTTT. Its protein is CATSRGPRDRGETEAFF.